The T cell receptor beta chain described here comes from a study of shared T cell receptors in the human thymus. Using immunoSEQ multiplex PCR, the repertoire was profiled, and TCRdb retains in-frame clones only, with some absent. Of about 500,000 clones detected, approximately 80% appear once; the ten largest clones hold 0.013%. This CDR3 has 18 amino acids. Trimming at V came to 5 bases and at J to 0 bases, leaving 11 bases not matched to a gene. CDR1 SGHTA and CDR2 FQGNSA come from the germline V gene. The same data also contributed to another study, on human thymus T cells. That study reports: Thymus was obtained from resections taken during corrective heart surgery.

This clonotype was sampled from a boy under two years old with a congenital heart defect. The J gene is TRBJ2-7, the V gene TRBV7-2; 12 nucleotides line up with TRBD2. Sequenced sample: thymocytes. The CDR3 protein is CASSGPGLAGGLSYEQYF. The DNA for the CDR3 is TGTGCCAGCAGCGGGCCCGGGCTAGCGGGAGGGCTCTCCTACGAGCAGTACTTC.